This T cell receptor (beta chain) was captured in a study of T cells expressing NK-cell markers. Background on the study: Beta-chain profiling covered CD3+CD56+NKG2C+, CD3+CD56+NKG2C- and CD3+CD56-NKG2C+ sorted subsets. Among eight sequenced donors, seven carried HCMV seropositivity while one was seronegative.

The germline gives CDR1 ENHRY, CDR2 SYGVKD. CDR3 size: 14 residues. TCRdb reworked the 5' RACE reads into one entry per CDR3 protein, no DNA. The sample's table shows some 500,000 distinct CDR3 sequences. Sequenced sample: blood T cells: a sorted CD56 or NKG2C T cell subset, CD4+ or CD8+ T cells, or bulk PBMC T cells (not recorded which). This chain links TRBV10-3 with TRBJ2-1. This receptor was obtained from a woman aged 50 to 65 in good health. Here the CDR3 reads CAIQRETPNSEQFF.